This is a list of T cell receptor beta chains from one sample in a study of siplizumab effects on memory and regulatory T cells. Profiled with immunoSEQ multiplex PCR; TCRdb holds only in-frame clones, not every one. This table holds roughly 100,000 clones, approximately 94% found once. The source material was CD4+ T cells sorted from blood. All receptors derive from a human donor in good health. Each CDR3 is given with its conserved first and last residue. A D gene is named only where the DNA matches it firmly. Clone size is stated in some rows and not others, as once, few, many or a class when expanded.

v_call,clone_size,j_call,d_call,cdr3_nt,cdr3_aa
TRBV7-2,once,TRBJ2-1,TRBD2,TGTGCCAGCAGCGATCGACTAGCGGGAGGCCTCTACAATGAGCAGTTCTTC,CASSDRLAGGLYNEQFF
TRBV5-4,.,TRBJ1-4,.,TGTGCCAGCAGCCGCCTGGACACTAATGAAAAACTGTTTTTT,CASSRLDTNEKLFF
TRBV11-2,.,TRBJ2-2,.,TGTGCCAGCAGCCCTCCGGGGGCCAGGAGGAACACCGGGGAGCTGTTTTTT,CASSPPGARRNTGELFF
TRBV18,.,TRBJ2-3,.,TGTGCCAGCTCACCAGTTACAGGGACCTTCACAGATACGCAGTATTTT,CASSPVTGTFTDTQYF
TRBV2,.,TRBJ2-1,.,TGTGCCAGCAGACAATCTGCCGGGGGCGTACTCTATGAGCAGTTCTTC,CASRQSAGGVLYEQFF
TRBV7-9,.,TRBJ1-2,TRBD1,TGTGCCAGCAGCTTAGGGGACAGGGCCTATGGCTACACCTTC,CASSLGDRAYGYTF
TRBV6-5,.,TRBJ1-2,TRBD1,TGTGCCAGCAGTCAGCGACAGGGGACTAACTATGGCTACACCTTC,CASSQRQGTNYGYTF
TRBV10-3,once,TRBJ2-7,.,TGTGCCATCAGTGTCAACAGGGTCTACGAGCAGTACTTC,CAISVNRVYEQYF
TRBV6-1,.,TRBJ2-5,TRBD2,TGTGCCAGCAGTGAAAGAACTAGCGGAGAGACCCAGTACTTC,CASSERTSGETQYF
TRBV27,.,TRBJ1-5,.,TGTGCCAGCAGTTCGACCGGGGGGCCCAATCAGCCCCAGCATTTT,CASSSTGGPNQPQHF
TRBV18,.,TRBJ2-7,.,TGTGCCAGCTCACCCGGGACTGAAGGCTACGAGCAGTACTTC,CASSPGTEGYEQYF
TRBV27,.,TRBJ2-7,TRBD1,TGTGCCAGCAGCGCACCGGGACAGGGGTTTTACGAGCAGTACTTC,CASSAPGQGFYEQYF
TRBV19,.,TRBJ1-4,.,TGTGCCAGTAGTATGGGCGCGAATGTGGTTGCAAAACTGTTTTTT,CASSMGANVVAKLFF
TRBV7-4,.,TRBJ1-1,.,TGTGCCAGCAGCTTAGATCTTTGGCGGGAGGTCACTGAAGCTTTCTTT,CASSLDLWREVTEAFF
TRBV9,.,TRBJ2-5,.,TGTGCCAGCAGCGGTTCGTACAAAACAGGGAGCGGAGAGACCCAGTACTTC,CASSGSYKTGSGETQYF
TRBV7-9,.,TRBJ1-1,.,TGTGCCAGCAGCTTCCGTGAGGGGGTGCCTGAAGCTTTCTTT,CASSFREGVPEAFF
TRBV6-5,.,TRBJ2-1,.,TGTGCCAGCAGAACCTCGACCAGCTACAATGAGCAGTTCTTC,CASRTSTSYNEQFF
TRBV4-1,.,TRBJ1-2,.,TGCGCCAGCAGCCTTGACTTGGTTAGCTATGGCTACACCTTC,CASSLDLVSYGYTF